One sample yielded the 25 T cell receptor beta chains listed below, sequenced in a study of identical twins listed by TCRdb under 2016. Libraries were built with 5' RACE. Sequencing was performed on an Illumina HiSeq 2000. TCRdb cleaned the public reads at Q25 with fastp, built clones with MiXCR and kept in-frame beta chains. Rows with one shared CDR3 protein collapse into an entry with the most common genes and DNA. This sample lists 640,000 or so distinct CDR3 sequences; approximately 6% were detected once. 1.5% to 2% of the sample belongs to the ten largest clones. The sample comprised naive T cells sorted from blood. The cell subset or site label corresponds to: cells isolated with a human naive T-cell isolation kit. The receptors were sampled from a man in his late teens or twenties in good health.

This clonotype was counted a few times. The CDR3, as DNA: TGTGCCAGCAGTTTGGGTTGGTCTAACTATGGCTACACCTTC. This gives the protein CASSLGWSNYGYTF. The V gene is TRBV12-3 or TRBV12-4, the J gene TRBJ1-2; D is unresolved. Between the trimmed V and J ends, which lost 3 bases and 0 bases, there was a span of 8 bases. The length of the CDR3 is 14 residues.

The rearrangement joins TRBV27 to TRBJ1-4, with D perhaps TRBD1 (5 bases). Germline V gene lookup returns CDR1 MNHEY and CDR2 SMNVEV (reference sequence). Trimming left V 4 bases short and J 8 bases short, with 14 bases between. The CDR3 sequence is 14 residues long. CDR3 in DNA: TGTGCCAGCAGTTGGGGGGGAAGTCGGGAAAAACTGTTTTTT. Its translation: CASSWGGSREKLFF.

This rearrangement joins TRBV4-3 to TRBJ2-4, with TRBD2 identical over 12 bases. Germline CDR1 reads LGHNA; CDR2 reads YSLEER. This CDR3 spans 18 amino acids. Trimming at V came to 0 bases and at J to 0 bases, leaving 3 bases not matched to a gene. The CDR3 sequence: CASSQDLAGGLAKNIQYF. The CDR3 nucleotides read TGCGCCAGCAGCCAAGATCTAGCGGGAGGGCTAGCCAAAAACATTCAGTACTTC.

This clonotype was recorded at least ten times. The V and J genes are TRBV4-2 and TRBJ2-3; a possible D gene is TRBD2 (6 bases). Deletions cut 7 bases from V and 2 bases from J, with 22 bases between. The CDR3 contains 17 residues. Germline values: CDR1 LGHNA, CDR2 YNFKEQ. This chain's CDR3 is CASKGPSGIADTDTQYF. CDR3 DNA: TGTGCCAGCAAAGGCCCTAGTGGGATAGCGGACACAGATACGCAGTATTTT.

This clonotype was seen many times. The chain joins TRBV5-1 to TRBJ2-3; D gene ambiguous. There are 16 residues in the CDR3. CDR1 SGHRS and CDR2 YFSETQ come from the germline V gene. Trimming took 0 bases from V and 0 from J, leaving 11 bases between them. CDR3 sequence (DNA): TGCGCCAGCAGCTTGGCCCTCGGATCTAGCACAGATACGCAGTATTTT. Amino acid sequence: CASSLALGSSTDTQYF.

This clonotype appeared a few times. The V gene is TRBV2, the J gene TRBJ1-5; perhaps TRBD1 as D (6 bases). CDR3 length: 13 residues. The V end lost 4 bases, the J end lost 12 bases, and 16 bases lay between the germline ends. Germline CDR1 is SNHLY and CDR2 is FYNNEI. The CDR3 DNA is TGTGCCAGCAGTGCGGGACACCGAGATCTCCAGCATTTT. Amino acid sequence: CASSAGHRDLQHF.

The chain has TRBV11-2 and TRBJ2-3; D might be TRBD2 (6 bases). V was trimmed by 8 bases and J by 3 bases, leaving 18 bases between them. The CDR3 has 15 residues. CDR1 is SGHAT and CDR2 is FQNNGV in the germline V gene. Written as DNA, the CDR3 is TGTGCCAGCGGCTCGGGGGTTCTAAGGACAGATACGCAGTATTTT. It is translated as CASGSGVLRTDTQYF. Complete variable domain (other parts from reference TRBV11-2 and TRBJ2-3): EAGVAQSPRYKIIEKRQSVAFWCNPISGHATLYWYQQILGQGPKLLIQFQNNGVVDDSQLPKDRFSAERLKGVDSTLKIQPAKLEDSAVYLCASGSGVLRTDTQYFGPGTRLTVL.

This clonotype was counted many times. The genes are TRBV12-3 or TRBV12-4 and TRBJ1-2; D is uncertain. The CDR3 runs to 14 residues. With 6 bases removed from V and 7 bases from J, the gap between germline ends came to 18 bases. The CDR3 loop reads CASRLDEVLAGYTF. The CDR3 DNA sequence: TGTGCCAGCAGGCTGGACGAGGTATTAGCTGGCTACACCTTC.

This clonotype was counted at least ten times. The V and J genes are TRBV20-1 and TRBJ2-2, with a weak D call TRBD2 (5 bases). Deletions cut 3 bases from V and 2 bases from J, with 10 bases between. CDR3 length: 14 amino acids. Germline V CDR1 and CDR2: DFQATT, SNEGSKA (reference sequence). The CDR3 sequence is CSASSELNTGELFF. The CDR3 DNA sequence: TGCAGTGCTAGTAGCGAGCTAAACACCGGGGAGCTGTTTTTT.

The CDR3 is CASSFPDRSDEQFF. CDR3 coding DNA: TGCGCCAGCAGCTTTCCCGACAGGAGCGATGAGCAGTTCTTC. V and J are TRBV5-1 and TRBJ2-1, with D tentatively TRBD1 (6 bases). CDR1 and CDR2 from the germline V gene are SGHRS and YFSETQ. The CDR3 has 14 residues. Trimming took off 2 bases at V and 8 bases at J, with 14 bases between the two ends.

Many counts were recorded for this clonotype. The chain combines TRBV2 with TRBJ1-2, with D possibly TRBD1 on 6 matching bases. Germline lookup yields CDR1 SNHLY and CDR2 FYNNEI. V lost 3 bases to trimming and J lost 8 bases, with 10 bases between them. The CDR3 runs to 12 residues. The CDR3 loop is CASSEEGGGYTF. The CDR3 DNA sequence: TGTGCCAGCAGTGAGGAGGGGGGAGGCTACACCTTC.

This clonotype was counted only a few times. V is TRBV7-2 and J is TRBJ2-7; 11 bases map to TRBD2. Germline lookup yields CDR1 SGHTA and CDR2 FQGNSA. The CDR3 has 14 residues. J was trimmed by 2 bases and V by 5 bases; bases with no gene match: 2. The CDR3 DNA reads TGTGCCAGCAGCATGACTAGCGGGGCCTACGAGCAGTACGTC. Translation: CASSMTSGAYEQYV.

This clonotype has a count of ten or more. The chain uses TRBV3-1 and TRBJ1-2; D is uncertain. The CDR3 has 13 amino acids. From germline, CDR1 is LGHDT and CDR2 YNNKEL (reference sequence). Trimming removed 1 base at V and 4 bases at J, with 7 bases between. The CDR3 reads CASSQGSFYGYTF. The DNA for the CDR3 is TGTGCCAGCAGCCAAGGCAGCTTCTATGGCTACACCTTC.

The J gene is TRBJ2-3, the V gene TRBV10-3; 8 bases agree with TRBD2. V was clipped by 10 bases and J by 0 bases; unmatched bases: 9. The CDR3 has 15 amino acids. In germline, CDR1 is ENHRY, CDR2 SYGVKD. The CDR3 DNA sequence: TGTGCCACGCGATCAACTAGCGGAAGCACAGATACGCAGTATTTT. This sequence encodes CATRSTSGSTDTQYF.

The gene calls are TRBV12-3 or TRBV12-4 and TRBJ1-1, with D unresolved. This CDR3 is built from 14 residues. V was clipped by 5 bases and J by 6 bases, with 16 bases between them. CDR3 protein: CASSPLAREAEAFF. The CDR3 DNA follows: TGTGCCAGCAGTCCTCTTGCTAGGGAGGCTGAAGCTTTCTTT.

This clonotype was observed a few times. CDR3 coding DNA: TGTGCCAGCAGCCAGACAGGGATACGGTACAATGAGCAGTTCTTC. Amino acid sequence: CASSQTGIRYNEQFF. The genes are TRBV7-8 and TRBJ2-1, with 7 bases matching TRBD1. Germline assignment: CDR1 SGHVS and CDR2 FQNEAQ. J was trimmed by 4 bases and V by 5 bases; bases with no gene match: 8. The CDR3 runs 15 residues.

In its sample, this clonotype was seen a few times. V and J are TRBV12-3 or TRBV12-4 and TRBJ1-4; possibly TRBD1 for D (6 bases). CDR3 length: 13 residues. Trimming took 6 bases from V and 8 from J, leaving 13 bases between them. DNA of the CDR3: TGTGCCAGCAGCTCTGGGGGCGCGGAAAAACTGTTTTTT. It specifies CASSSGGAEKLFF.

The chain joins TRBV5-1 to TRBJ1-4, with D unresolved. V shed 0 bases and J shed 0 bases, with 15 bases lying between them. The CDR3 covers 18 residues. Germline V gene sequence: CDR1 SGHRS, CDR2 YFSETQ. This chain's CDR3 is CASSLVPGRSATNEKLFF. Here the CDR3 DNA reads TGCGCCAGCAGCTTGGTGCCGGGGAGGAGTGCAACTAATGAAAAACTGTTTTTT. Looking up the rest from reference TRBV5-1 and TRBJ1-4 gives the full variable domain: KAGVTQTPRYLIKTRGQQVTLSCSPISGHRSVSWYQQTPGQGLQFLFEYFSETQRNKGNFPGRFSGRQFSNSRSEMNVSTLELGDSALYLCASSLVPGRSATNEKLFFGSGTQLSVL.

The J gene is TRBJ1-2, the V gene TRBV3-1, with D tentatively TRBD1 (6 bases). CDR1 and CDR2 from the germline V gene are LGHDT and YNNKEL (reference sequence). The V end lost 2 bases, the J end lost 7 bases, and 14 bases lay between the germline ends. The CDR3 spans 14 residues. In DNA, the CDR3 is TGTGCCAGCAGCCAACGGGAGGGGGTGCGTGGCTACACCTTC. It encodes CASSQREGVRGYTF.

This clonotype was counted many times. The chain has TRBV20-1 and TRBJ1-1, with D unclear. The CDR3 covers 14 residues. Trimming stripped 3 bases from V and 1 base from J, with 12 bases between. The germline gives CDR1 DFQATT, CDR2 SNEGSKA (reference sequence). Written as DNA, the CDR3 is TGCAGTGCTAGTGCCCCGGAGAGGAACACTGAAGCTTTCTTT. It encodes CSASAPERNTEAFF.

This chain connects TRBV19 to TRBJ1-5; D is undetermined. Germline CDR1 reads LNHDA; CDR2 reads SQIVND (reference sequence). The CDR3 has 13 amino acids. The ends were cut back, 5 bases at V and 6 bases at J, with 11 bases in the middle. CDR3 nucleotides: TGTGCCAGTAGTCCTCGGACCTTTCAGCCCCAGCATTTT. This sequence encodes CASSPRTFQPQHF.

The V call is TRBV7-9, the J call TRBJ2-3, with D perhaps TRBD1 (7 bases). There are 15 residues in the CDR3. The ends were cut back, 5 bases at V and 6 bases at J, with 18 bases in the middle. Germline assignment: CDR1 SEHNR and CDR2 FQNEAQ (reference sequence). The CDR3 here is CASSGSGGTWDTQYF. The CDR3 nucleotides read TGTGCCAGCAGCGGATCAGGGGGGACATGGGATACGCAGTATTTT. The full variable domain, with the rest looked up from reference TRBV7-9 and TRBJ2-3, is DTGVSQNPRHKITKRGQNVTFRCDPISEHNRLYWYRQTLGQGPEFLTYFQNEAQLEKSRLLSDRFSAERPKGSFSTLEIQRTEQGDSAMYLCASSGSGGTWDTQYFGPGTRLTVL.

This clonotype was detected many times. The J gene is TRBJ1-1, the V gene TRBV5-6, with TRBD1 matching over 7 bases. The CDR3 has 15 amino acids. CDR1 and CDR2 (germline): SGHDT, YYEEEE. With V trimmed by 3 bases and J by 0 bases, 5 bases remained unmatched. In nucleotides, the CDR3 is TGTGCCAGCAGCTCCTTCGACAGGGTGAACACTGAAGCTTTCTTT. The encoded protein is CASSSFDRVNTEAFF.

This clonotype was recorded at least ten times. The gene calls are TRBV10-3 and TRBJ2-5; a weak D match, TRBD2 (5 bases). The germline CDR1 and CDR2 sequences are ENHRY and SYGVKD. V was pared by 3 bases and J by 9 bases, with 17 bases between. This CDR3 contains 14 residues. CDR3 amino acids: CAISDLEGSQPQYF. Here the CDR3 DNA reads TGTGCCATCAGTGACCTCGAGGGATCCCAGCCCCAGTACTTC.

This clonotype was counted at least ten times. The chain recombines TRBV15 with TRBJ2-1; 12 bases fit TRBD2. The germline CDR1 and CDR2 sequences are LNHNV and YYDKDF (reference sequence). The CDR3 sequence is 16 residues long. Trimming cost V 5 bases and J 4 bases; bases outside gene matches: 6. In nucleotides, the CDR3 is TGTGCCACCAGCGAAAGGACTAGCGGGAAGTACAATGAGCAGTTCTTC. Translation: CATSERTSGKYNEQFF.